The 2 T cell receptor beta chains in this list originate from one sample, sequenced in a study of blood T cell repertoires in COVID-19. TCRdb's copy holds only in-frame clones and misses some; the assay was immunoSEQ multiplex PCR. Found here are just over 650,000 clones, more than 80% of them singletons; the top ten hold more than 0.25%. The sequenced sample consisted of peripheral blood. The receptors were sampled from a woman younger than 35 with acute or convalescent COVID-19.

The chain is built from TRBV7-9 and TRBJ2-2; 9 positions agree with TRBD2. Germline lookup yields CDR1 SEHNR and CDR2 FQNEAQ (reference sequence). The CDR3 loop spans 15 amino acids. The V segment lost 2 bases and the J segment 6 bases; nucleotides outside the gene matches: 4. The CDR3 reads CASSLSRTSAGELFF. CDR3 in DNA: TGTGCCAGCAGCTTATCCCGGACTAGCGCCGGGGAGCTGTTTTTT.

The gene calls are TRBV4-3 and TRBJ1-3; possibly TRBD1 for D (6 bases). The CDR3 is made up of 16 amino acids. Looked up from germline, CDR1 is LGHNA and CDR2 is YSLEER. V was shortened by 3 bases and J by 4 bases, with 16 bases between the two germline ends. This CDR3 is CASSHPTGLGGNTIYF. The CDR3 nucleotides read TGCGCCAGCAGCCACCCCACAGGGCTGGGAGGAAACACCATATATTTT.